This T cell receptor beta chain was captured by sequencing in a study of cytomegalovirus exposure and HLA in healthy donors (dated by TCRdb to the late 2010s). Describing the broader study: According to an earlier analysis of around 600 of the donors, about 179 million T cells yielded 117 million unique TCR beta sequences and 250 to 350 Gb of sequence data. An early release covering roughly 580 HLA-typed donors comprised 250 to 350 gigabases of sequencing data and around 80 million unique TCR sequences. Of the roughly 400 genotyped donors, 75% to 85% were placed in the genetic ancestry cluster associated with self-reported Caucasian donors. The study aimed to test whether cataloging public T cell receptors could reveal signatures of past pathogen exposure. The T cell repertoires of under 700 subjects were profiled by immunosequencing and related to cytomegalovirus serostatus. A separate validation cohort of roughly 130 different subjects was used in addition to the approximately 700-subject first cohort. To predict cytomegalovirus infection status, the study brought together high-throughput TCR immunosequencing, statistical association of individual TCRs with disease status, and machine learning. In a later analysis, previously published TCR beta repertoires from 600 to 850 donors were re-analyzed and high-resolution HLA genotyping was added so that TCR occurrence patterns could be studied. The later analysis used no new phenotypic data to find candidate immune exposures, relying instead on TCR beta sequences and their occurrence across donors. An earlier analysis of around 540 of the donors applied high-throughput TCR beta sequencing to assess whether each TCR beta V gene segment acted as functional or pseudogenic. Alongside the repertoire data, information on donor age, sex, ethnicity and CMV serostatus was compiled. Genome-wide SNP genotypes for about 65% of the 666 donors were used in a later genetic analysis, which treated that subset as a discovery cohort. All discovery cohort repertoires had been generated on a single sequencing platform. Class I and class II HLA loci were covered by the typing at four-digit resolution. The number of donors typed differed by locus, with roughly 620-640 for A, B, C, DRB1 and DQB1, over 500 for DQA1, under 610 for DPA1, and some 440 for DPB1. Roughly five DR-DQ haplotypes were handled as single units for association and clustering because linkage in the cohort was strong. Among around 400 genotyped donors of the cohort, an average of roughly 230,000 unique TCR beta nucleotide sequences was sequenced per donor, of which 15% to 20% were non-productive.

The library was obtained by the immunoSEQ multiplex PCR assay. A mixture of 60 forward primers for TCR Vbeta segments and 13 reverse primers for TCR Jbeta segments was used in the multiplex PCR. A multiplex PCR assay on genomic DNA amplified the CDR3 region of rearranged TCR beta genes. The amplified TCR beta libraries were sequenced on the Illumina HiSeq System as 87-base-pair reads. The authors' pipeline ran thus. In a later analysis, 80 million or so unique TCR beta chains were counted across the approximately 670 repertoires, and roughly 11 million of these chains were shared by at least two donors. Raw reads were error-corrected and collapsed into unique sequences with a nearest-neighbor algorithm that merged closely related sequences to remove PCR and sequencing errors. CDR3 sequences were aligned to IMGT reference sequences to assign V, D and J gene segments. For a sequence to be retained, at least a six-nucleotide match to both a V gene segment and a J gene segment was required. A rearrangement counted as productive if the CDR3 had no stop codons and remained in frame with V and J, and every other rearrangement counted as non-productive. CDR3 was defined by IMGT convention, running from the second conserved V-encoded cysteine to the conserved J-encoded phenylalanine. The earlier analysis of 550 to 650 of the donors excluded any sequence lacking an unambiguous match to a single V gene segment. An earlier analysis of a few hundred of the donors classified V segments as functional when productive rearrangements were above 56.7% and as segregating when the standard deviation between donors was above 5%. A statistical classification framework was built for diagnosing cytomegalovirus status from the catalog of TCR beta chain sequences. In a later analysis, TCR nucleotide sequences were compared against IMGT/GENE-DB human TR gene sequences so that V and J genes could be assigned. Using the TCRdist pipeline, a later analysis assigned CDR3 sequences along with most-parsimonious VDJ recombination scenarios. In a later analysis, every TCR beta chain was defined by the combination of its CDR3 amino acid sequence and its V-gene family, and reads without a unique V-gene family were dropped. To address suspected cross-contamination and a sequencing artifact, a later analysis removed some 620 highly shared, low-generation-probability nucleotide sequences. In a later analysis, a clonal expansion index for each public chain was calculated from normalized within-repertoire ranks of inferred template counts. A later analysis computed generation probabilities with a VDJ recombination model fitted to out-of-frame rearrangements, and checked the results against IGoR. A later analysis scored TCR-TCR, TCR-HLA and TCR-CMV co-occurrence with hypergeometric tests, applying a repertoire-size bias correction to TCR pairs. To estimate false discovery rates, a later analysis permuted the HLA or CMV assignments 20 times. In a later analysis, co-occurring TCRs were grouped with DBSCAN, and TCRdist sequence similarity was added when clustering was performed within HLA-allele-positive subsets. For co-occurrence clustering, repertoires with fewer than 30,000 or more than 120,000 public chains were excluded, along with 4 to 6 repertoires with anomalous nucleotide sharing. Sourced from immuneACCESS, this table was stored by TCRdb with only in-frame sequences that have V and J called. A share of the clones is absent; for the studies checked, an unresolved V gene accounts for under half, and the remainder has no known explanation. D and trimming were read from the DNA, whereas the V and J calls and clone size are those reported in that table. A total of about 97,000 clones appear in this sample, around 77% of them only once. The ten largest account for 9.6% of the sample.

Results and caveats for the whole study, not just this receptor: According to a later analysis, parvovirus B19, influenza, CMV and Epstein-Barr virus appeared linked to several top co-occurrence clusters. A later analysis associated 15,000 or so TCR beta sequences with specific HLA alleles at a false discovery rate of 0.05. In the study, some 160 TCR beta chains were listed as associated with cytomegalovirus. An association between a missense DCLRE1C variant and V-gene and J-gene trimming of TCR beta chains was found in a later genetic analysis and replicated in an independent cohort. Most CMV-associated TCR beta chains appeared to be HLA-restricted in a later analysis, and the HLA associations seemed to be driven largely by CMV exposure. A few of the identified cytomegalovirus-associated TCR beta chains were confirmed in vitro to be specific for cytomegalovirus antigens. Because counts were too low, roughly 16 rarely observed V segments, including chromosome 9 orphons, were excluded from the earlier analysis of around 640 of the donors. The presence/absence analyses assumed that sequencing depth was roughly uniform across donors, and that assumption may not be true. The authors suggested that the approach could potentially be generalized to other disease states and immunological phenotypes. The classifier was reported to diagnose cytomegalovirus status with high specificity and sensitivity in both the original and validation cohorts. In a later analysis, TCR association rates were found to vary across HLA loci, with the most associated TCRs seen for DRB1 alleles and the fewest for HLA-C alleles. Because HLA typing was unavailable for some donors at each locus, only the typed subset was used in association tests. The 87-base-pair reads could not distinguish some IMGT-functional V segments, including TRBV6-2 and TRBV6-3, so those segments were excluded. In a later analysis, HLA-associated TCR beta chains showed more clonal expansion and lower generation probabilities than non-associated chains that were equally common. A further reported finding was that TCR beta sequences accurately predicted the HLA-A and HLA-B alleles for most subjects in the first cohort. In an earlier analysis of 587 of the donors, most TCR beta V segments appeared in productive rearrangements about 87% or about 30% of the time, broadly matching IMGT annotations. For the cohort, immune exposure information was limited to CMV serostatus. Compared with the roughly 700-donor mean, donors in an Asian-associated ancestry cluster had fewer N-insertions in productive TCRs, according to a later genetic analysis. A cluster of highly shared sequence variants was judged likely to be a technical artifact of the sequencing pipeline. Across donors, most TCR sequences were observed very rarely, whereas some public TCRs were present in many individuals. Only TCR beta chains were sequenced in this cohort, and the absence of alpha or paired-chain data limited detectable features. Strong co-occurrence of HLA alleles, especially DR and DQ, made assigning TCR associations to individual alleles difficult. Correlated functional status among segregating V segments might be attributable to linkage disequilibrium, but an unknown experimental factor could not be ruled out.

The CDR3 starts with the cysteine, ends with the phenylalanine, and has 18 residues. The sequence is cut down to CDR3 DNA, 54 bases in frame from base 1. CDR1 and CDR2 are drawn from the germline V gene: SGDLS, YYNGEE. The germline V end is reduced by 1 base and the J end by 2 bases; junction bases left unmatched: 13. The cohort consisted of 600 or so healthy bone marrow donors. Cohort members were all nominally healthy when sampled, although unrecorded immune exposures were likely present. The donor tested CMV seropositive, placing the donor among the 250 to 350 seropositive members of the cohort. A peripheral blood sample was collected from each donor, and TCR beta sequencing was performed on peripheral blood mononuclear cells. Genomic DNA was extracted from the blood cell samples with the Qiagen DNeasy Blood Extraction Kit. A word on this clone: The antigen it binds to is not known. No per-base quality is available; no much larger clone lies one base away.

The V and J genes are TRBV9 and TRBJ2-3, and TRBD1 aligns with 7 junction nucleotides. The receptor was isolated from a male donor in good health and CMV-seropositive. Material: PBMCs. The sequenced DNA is TGTGCCAGCAGCGTATCCCTTTTTAGAGGGGGCATCACAGATACGCAGTATTTT. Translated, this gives CASSVSLFRGGITDTQYF.